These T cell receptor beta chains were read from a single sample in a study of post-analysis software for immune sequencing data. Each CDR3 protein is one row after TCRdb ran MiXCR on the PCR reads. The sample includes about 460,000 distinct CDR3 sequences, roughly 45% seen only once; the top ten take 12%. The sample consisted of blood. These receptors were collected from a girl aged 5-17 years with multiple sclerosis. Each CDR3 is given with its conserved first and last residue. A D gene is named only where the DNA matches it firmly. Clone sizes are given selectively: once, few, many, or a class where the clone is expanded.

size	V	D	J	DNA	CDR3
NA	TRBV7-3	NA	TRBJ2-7	TGTGCCAGCAGCTTCCCCCGGGCCGCACCCTACGAGCAGTACTTC	CASSFPRAAPYEQYF
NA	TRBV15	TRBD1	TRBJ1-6	TGTGCCGCCAGCAGAGACAGGGGTGGGGATTCACCCCTCCACTTT	CAASRDRGGDSPLHF
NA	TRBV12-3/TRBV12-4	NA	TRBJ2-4	TGTGCCAGCAGTCCCAGGGAGGACATTCAGTACTTC	CASSPREDIQYF
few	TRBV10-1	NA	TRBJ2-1	TGCGCCAGCAGTGACTCTACACGGAATGAGCAGTTCTTC	CASSDSTRNEQFF
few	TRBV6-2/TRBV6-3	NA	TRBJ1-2	TGTGCCAGCAGTCTAGTGACCGTGAACTATGGCTACACCTTC	CASSLVTVNYGYTF
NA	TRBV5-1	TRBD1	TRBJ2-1	TGCGCCAGCAGCTTGGGGGACAGGGGAGGAAAGTTCTTC	CASSLGDRGGKFF
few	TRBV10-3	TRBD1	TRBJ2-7	TGTGCCATCAGGACCGGGACAGGGTCTAATGAGCAGTACTTC	CAIRTGTGSNEQYF
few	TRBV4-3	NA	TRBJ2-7	TGCGCCAGCAGCCATCAGAGGGGTTACGAGCAGTACTTC	CASSHQRGYEQYF
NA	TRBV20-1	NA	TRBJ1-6	TGCAGTGCTATACGGGGGCATAATTCACCCCTCCACTTT	CSAIRGHNSPLHF
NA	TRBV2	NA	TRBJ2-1	TGTGCCAGCAGCGAAGAAGCGATGTCAGGACTAGAGCAGTTCTTC	CASSEEAMSGLEQFF
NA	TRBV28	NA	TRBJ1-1	TGTGCCAGCAGTCCCGGCGCAGGGAGGACTGAAGCTTTCTTT	CASSPGAGRTEAFF
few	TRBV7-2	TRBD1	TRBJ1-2	TGTGCCAGCAGCATATCGGACAGGGCCTATGGCTACACCTTC	CASSISDRAYGYTF
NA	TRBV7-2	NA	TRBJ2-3	TGTGCCAGCAGTGCAGGGGGGGGCGGAGGAGATACGCAGTATTTT	CASSAGGGGGDTQYF
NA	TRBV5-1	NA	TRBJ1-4	TGCGCCAGCAGCTTCAGTGCAACTAATGAAAAACTGTTTTTT	CASSFSATNEKLFF
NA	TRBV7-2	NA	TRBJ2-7	TGTGCCAGCAGCTTAGAGAGCGGTTGCGGCTACGAGCAGTACTTC	CASSLESGCGYEQYF
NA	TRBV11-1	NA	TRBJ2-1	TGTGCCAGCAGCTTAGCGGTCCGTTTAAATGAGCAGTTCTTC	CASSLAVRLNEQFF
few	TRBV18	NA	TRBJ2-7	TGTGCCAGCTCACCCCGGGCTGGAGCCTACGAGCAGTACTTC	CASSPRAGAYEQYF
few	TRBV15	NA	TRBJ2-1	TGTGCCACCAGCACGGGACTCGTAGTAAACAATGAGCAGTTCTTC	CATSTGLVVNNEQFF
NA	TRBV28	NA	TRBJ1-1	TGTGCCAGCAGTTTATTGGACAGTTGGAACACTGAAGCTTTCTTT	CASSLLDSWNTEAFF
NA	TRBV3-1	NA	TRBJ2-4	TGTGCCAGCAGCTCCTCGAGACTAGCCAAAAACATTCAGTACTTC	CASSSSRLAKNIQYF
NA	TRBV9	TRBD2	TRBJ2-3	TGTGCCAGCAGCGCGGGATTTTGGGAGGGAGTTACTAGCACAGATACGCAGTATTTT	CASSAGFWEGVTSTDTQYF
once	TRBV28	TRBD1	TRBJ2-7	TGTGCCAGCAGTTCGCCGGGACAGGGGAGCGACGAGCAGTACTTC	CASSSPGQGSDEQYF
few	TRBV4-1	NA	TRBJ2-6	TGCGCCAGCAGGCACCTCTCTGGGGCCAACGTCCTGACTTTC	CASRHLSGANVLTF
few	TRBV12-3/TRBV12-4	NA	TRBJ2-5	TGTGCCAGTTTGGGGTTAACCGAAGAGACCCAGTACTTC	CASLGLTEETQYF
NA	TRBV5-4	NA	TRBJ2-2	TGTGCCAGCAGCCAGGGTGGGGGCACCGGGGAGCTGTTTTTT	CASSQGGGTGELFF
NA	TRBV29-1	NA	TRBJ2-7	TGCAGCGTCGCGTACTCCGGCTACGAGCAGTACTTC	CSVAYSGYEQYF
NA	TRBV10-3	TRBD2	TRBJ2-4	TGTGCCATCAGTGAGTCGATGGGACTAGCAGTAGCCAAAAACATTCAGTACTTC	CAISESMGLAVAKNIQYF
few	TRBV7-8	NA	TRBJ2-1	TGTGCCAGCAGCTCTACAGACAATGAGCAGTTCTTC	CASSSTDNEQFF
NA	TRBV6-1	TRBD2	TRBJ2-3	TGTGCCAGCAAGCAGGTGTTGAGCGGGACGGATACGCAGTATTTT	CASKQVLSGTDTQYF
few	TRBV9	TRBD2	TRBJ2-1	TGTGCCAGCAGCGTAGAGGCGGGACTAGCGGGACTCAATGAGCAGTTCTTC	CASSVEAGLAGLNEQFF
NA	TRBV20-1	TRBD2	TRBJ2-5	TGCAGTGCTCCCCTGAGGACTAGCGGAGCACCGTGGGAGACCCAGTACTTC	CSAPLRTSGAPWETQYF
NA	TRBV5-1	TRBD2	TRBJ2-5	TGCGCCAGTAGACTAGCGGGAGGGTCCGAGACCCAGTACTTC	CASRLAGGSETQYF
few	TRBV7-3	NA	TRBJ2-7	TGTGCCAGCAGCTTGGACAATTTCTACGAGCAGTACTTC	CASSLDNFYEQYF
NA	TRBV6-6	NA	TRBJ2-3	TGTGCCAGCAGTTCCCCAGCTAGCGCACCTAGCACAGATACGCAGTATTTT	CASSSPASAPSTDTQYF
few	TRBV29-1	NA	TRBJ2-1	TGCAGCGTTGCTACAGGATCTCCTACCCCCTACAATGAGCAGTTCTTC	CSVATGSPTPYNEQFF
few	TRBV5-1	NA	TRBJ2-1	TGCGCCAGCAGCTTGGCAGACCTTTACAATGAGCAGTTCTTC	CASSLADLYNEQFF
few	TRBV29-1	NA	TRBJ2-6	TGCAGCGTTGAGATGGCCTCTGGGGCCAACGTCCTGACTTTC	CSVEMASGANVLTF
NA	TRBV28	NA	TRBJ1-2	TGTGCCAGCACCGAGGGACATCTATATGGCTACACCTTC	CASTEGHLYGYTF
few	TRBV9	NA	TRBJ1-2	TGTGCCAGCAGCGCGACCCTCAAAGGCGATGGCTACACCTTC	CASSATLKGDGYTF
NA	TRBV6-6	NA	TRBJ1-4	TGTGCCAGCAGTTACCCACTTAGAGGGGGTGGGGAAAAACTGTTTTTT	CASSYPLRGGGEKLFF
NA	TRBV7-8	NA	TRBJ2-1	TGTGCCAGCAGCTTAATCCAGGGGATTGGTGGTGAGCAGTTCTTC	CASSLIQGIGGEQFF
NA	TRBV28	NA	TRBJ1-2	TGTGCCAGCAGTTTTCCGGGCCAGGGGAATGGCTACACCTTC	CASSFPGQGNGYTF
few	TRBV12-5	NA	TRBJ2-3	TGTGCTAGTGGTTTGGTAAGCACAGATACGCAGTATTTT	CASGLVSTDTQYF
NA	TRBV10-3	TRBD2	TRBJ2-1	TGTGCCATCAGTGACCCTAGGGCGGGAGGCCGCGATGAGCAGTTCTTC	CAISDPRAGGRDEQFF
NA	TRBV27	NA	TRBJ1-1	TGTGCCAGCAGCATGCCTGGCACTGAAGCTTTCTTT	CASSMPGTEAFF
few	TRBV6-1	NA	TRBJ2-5	TGTGCCAGCAAGCGGGACATTCAAATTATGGACCAAGAGACCCAGTACTTC	CASKRDIQIMDQETQYF
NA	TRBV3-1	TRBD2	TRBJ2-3	TGTGCCAGCAGCCACGGACTAGCGGGCACAGATACGCAGTATTTT	CASSHGLAGTDTQYF
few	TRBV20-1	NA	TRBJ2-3	TGCAGTGCTAGATCCCCCCGGGGGGATACGCAGTATTTT	CSARSPRGDTQYF
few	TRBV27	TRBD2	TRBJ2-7	TGTGCCAGCAGTCCACATAGCGGGAGCGTTAACGAGCAGTACTTC	CASSPHSGSVNEQYF
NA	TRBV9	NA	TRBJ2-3	TGTGCCAGCAGCGTAGGTCCGGGAGTGGGGACAGATACGCAGTATTTT	CASSVGPGVGTDTQYF
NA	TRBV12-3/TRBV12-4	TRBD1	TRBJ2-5	TGTGCCAGCAGTTCAGAGACAGGGGGTCGGGAGACCCAGTACTTC	CASSSETGGRETQYF
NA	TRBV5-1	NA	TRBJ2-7	TGCGCCAGCAGCTTGGGACGGGGTCCCAACGAGCAGTACTTC	CASSLGRGPNEQYF
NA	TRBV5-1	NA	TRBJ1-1	TGCGCCAGCAGCTTGGTTGTGATTGAAGCTTTCTTT	CASSLVVIEAFF
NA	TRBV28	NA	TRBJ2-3	TGTGCCAGCAGAACCGGACTAAACACAGATACGCAGTATTTT	CASRTGLNTDTQYF
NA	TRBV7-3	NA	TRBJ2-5	TGTGCCAGCAGCTTGGTTATGGGAGAGACCCAGTACTTC	CASSLVMGETQYF
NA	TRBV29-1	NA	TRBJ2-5	TGCAGCGTTCCCCATGGGGGAAACCAAGAGACCCAGTACTTC	CSVPHGGNQETQYF
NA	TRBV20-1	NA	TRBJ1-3	TGCAGTGCTAGACAATTGGGTAACACCATATATTTT	CSARQLGNTIYF
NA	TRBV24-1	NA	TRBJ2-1	TGTGCCACCAGTGATTTGCGCGAGGGGGTCTACAATGAGCAGTTCTTC	CATSDLREGVYNEQFF
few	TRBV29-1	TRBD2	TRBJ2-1	TGCAGCGTTGAAACCGGACTAGCACCCAATGAGCAGTTCTTC	CSVETGLAPNEQFF
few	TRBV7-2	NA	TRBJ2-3	TGTGCCAGCAGCTTCCGAGCAGGGACGCAGTATTTT	CASSFRAGTQYF